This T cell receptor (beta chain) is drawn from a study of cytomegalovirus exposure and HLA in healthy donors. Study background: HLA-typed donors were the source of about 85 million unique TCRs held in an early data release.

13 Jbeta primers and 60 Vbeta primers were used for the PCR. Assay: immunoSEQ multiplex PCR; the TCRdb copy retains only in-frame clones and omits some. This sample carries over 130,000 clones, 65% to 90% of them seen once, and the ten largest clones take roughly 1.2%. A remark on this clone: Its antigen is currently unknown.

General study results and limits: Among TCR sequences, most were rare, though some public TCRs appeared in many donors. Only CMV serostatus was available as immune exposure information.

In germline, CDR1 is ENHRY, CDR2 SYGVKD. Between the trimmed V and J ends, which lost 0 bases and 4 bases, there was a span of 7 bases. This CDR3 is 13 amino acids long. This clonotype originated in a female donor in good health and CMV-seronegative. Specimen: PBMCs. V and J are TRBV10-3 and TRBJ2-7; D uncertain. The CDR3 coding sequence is TGTGCCATCAGTGAGTCGAACGGGTACGAGCAGTACTTC. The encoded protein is CAISESNGYEQYF.